This T cell receptor (beta chain) was captured in a study of OX40 agonist ivuxolimab in advanced cancers. This clone was counted only a few times. The assay was immunoSEQ multiplex PCR, and TCRdb's table has in-frame clones only and misses some. The sample shows under 65,000 clones, about 85% of them seen only once. The cohort excluded patients with autoimmune disease history or systemic immunosuppression. The CDR3 sequence is 11 residues long. V lost 4 bases to trimming and J lost 7 bases, with 10 bases between them. Per germline, CDR1 SQVTM and CDR2 ANQGSEA. This TCR was recovered from an adult with an advanced solid tumor such as melanoma, head and neck, liver or kidney cancer. This material consisted of CD4+ or CD8+ T cells sorted from blood, taken in a trial of the OX40 agonist ivuxolimab. The V call is TRBV29-1, the J call TRBJ1-1, with no clear D. The CDR3 region is CSVVVADEAFF. Here the CDR3 DNA reads TGCAGCGTTGTAGTGGCAGATGAAGCTTTCTTT.